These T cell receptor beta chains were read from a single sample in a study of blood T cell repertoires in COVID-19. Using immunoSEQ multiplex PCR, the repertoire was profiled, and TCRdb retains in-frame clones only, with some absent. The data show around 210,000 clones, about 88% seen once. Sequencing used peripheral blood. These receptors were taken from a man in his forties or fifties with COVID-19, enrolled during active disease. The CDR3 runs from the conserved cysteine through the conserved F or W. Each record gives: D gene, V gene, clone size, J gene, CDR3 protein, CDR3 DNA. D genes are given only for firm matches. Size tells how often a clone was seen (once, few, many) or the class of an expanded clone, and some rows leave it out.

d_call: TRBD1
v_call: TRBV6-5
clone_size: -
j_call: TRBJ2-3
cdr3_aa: CASSLQGVGDTQYF
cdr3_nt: TGTGCCAGCAGTCTACAGGGGGTTGGAGATACGCAGTATTTT

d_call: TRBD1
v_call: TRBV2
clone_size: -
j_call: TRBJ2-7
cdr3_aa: CASSAWTGQTSYEQYF
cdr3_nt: TGTGCCAGCAGTGCCTGGACAGGCCAAACTTCCTACGAGCAGTACTTC

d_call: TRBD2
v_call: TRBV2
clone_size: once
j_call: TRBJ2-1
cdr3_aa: CASSELTSGRGDNEQFF
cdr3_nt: TGTGCCAGCAGCGAGCTGACTAGCGGGAGAGGGGACAATGAGCAGTTCTTC

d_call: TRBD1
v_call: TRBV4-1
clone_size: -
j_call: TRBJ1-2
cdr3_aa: CASSRDRDNYGYTF
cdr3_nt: TGCGCCAGCAGCCGGGACAGGGATAACTATGGCTACACCTTC

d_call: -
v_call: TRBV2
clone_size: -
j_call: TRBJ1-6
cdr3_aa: CASSVRDRIYNSPLHF
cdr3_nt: TGTGCCAGCAGTGTAAGAGACAGGATCTATAATTCACCCCTCCACTTT

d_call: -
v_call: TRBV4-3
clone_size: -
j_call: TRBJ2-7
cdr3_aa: CASSQVAGSNYEQYF
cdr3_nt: TGCGCCAGCAGCCAAGTCGCAGGGTCAAACTACGAGCAGTACTTC

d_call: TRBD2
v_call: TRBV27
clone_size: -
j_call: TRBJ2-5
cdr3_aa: CASRSSGGTIETQYF
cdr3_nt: TGTGCCAGCAGGTCTAGCGGGGGGACCATCGAGACCCAGTACTTC

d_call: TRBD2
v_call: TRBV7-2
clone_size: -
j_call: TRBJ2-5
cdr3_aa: CASSLETSVGTQYF
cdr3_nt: TGTGCCAGCAGCTTAGAGACTAGCGTGGGGACCCAGTACTTC

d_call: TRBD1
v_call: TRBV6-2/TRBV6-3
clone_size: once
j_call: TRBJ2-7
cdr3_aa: CASSRQGYEQYF
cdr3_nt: TGTGCCAGCAGTCGACAGGGTTACGAGCAGTACTTC

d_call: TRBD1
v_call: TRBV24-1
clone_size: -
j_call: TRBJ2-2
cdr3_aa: CATSEAPGQGPGELFF
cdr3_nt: TGTGCCACCAGTGAGGCGCCGGGACAGGGGCCCGGGGAGCTGTTTTTT

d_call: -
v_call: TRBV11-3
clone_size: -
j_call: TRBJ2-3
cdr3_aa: CASSDFGSNTDTQYF
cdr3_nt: TGTGCCAGCAGCGACTTCGGGTCAAACACAGATACGCAGTATTTT